One sample yielded the 11 T cell receptor beta chains listed below, sequenced in a study of T cell clonality in common variable immunodeficiency. The repertoire was sequenced with immunoSEQ multiplex PCR; TCRdb's copy has only in-frame clones and lacks some. The sample lists fewer than 50,000 clones, none appearing once, the ten largest making up approximately 0.68%. Sequencing input: peripheral blood mononuclear cells. These TCRs come from a person between 18 and 75 years old in good health.

This clone was counted between two and nine times. The read comes to an end 3 residues before the CDR3 does, leaving the germline J gene to fill in the end. The J gene is TRBJ2-4, the V gene TRBV5-1; TRBD2 aligns across 14 bases. J was trimmed by 3 bases and V by 4 bases; bases with no gene match: 9. Germline CDR1 and CDR2: SGHRS and YFSETQ. The CDR3 extends over 18 amino acids. The sequenced CDR3 bases are TGCGCCAGCAGCCCGGGACTAGCGGGGGAGCGGGTCAAAAACATT. Translating it yields CASSPGLAGERVKNI. The whole CDR3 sequence reads CASSPGLAGERVKNIQYF.

This clone was recorded many times. Read data end 3 residues before the CDR3 end; the end is taken from the germline J gene. The rearrangement links TRBV7-8 to TRBJ2-3, with 7 bases that match TRBD1. The CDR3 totals 16 residues. The germline gives CDR1 SGHVS, CDR2 FQNEAQ. V shed 0 bases, J shed 2 bases, and the junction held 5 bases outside the gene matches. The CDR3 DNA, read in part, is TGTGCCAGCAGCTTAGCGGCAGGGGGAGACACAGATACG. It yields the protein CASSLAAGGDTDT. In full, the CDR3 is CASSLAAGGDTDTQYF.

This clone was recorded many times. The CDR3 extends 3 residues past the end of the read, so its final part is completed from the germline J gene. V usage is TRBV7-6 and J usage is TRBJ2-7, with 8 positions matching TRBD1. Trimming at V came to 5 bases and at J to 3 bases, leaving 6 bases not matched to a gene. Germline loops: CDR1 SGHVS, CDR2 FNYEAQ. CDR3 length: 14 residues. CDR3 DNA, as far as it was read: TGTGCCAGCAGCCTGGACAGGGATCGCTACGAG. Its protein is CASSLDRDRYE. The CDR3 in its entirety is CASSLDRDRYEQYF.

There are many counts of this clone. The read stops 3 residues short of the end of the CDR3; the missing end is completed from the germline J gene. The genes are TRBV5-4 and TRBJ2-7; weak D call: TRBD1 (6 bases). The V gene's germline CDR1 is SGHNT and CDR2 YYREEE (reference sequence). The germline V and J ends were trimmed by 0 bases and 5 bases, with 18 bases remaining between them. The CDR3 has 16 amino acids. The part of the CDR3 DNA that was read is TGTGCCAGCAGCTTGGCCACTACAGGGCCTCACAACGAG. It codes for CASSLATTGPHNE. The full CDR3 protein reads CASSLATTGPHNEQYF.

This clone was observed at least ten times. The sequenced fragment ends 3 residues before the CDR3 boundary, so the rest is inferred from the germline J gene. The rearrangement uses TRBV19 and TRBJ2-1, with 13 bases matching TRBD2. V was pared by 5 bases and J by 1 base, with 2 bases of the junction left unmatched. Germline V lookup: CDR1 LNHDA, CDR2 SQIVND (reference sequence). There are 16 residues in the CDR3. The sequenced CDR3 bases are TGTGCCAGTAGTCAACTAGCGGGAGGGTCCTACAATGAG. Translation gives CASSQLAGGSYNE. The whole CDR3 region reads CASSQLAGGSYNEQFF.

Many counts were recorded for this clone. Sequencing ends 3 residues short of the CDR3 end; the germline J gene provides the rest. The chain combines TRBV19 with TRBJ1-2; 7 bases agree with TRBD1. J was trimmed by 5 bases and V by 6 bases; bases with no gene match: 18. CDR3 length: 17 residues. Per germline, CDR1 LNHDA and CDR2 SQIVND (reference sequence). The CDR3 DNA, read in part, is TGTGCCAGTAGGAACATATTCCGGGACAGAACCTCTTATGGC. As protein: CASRNIFRDRTSYG. The complete CDR3 sequence is CASRNIFRDRTSYGYTF. The whole variable domain, remainder taken from reference TRBV19 and TRBJ1-2, is DGGITQSPKYLFRKEGQNVTLSCEQNLNHDAMYWYRQDPGQGLRLIYYSQIVNDFQKGDIAEGYSVSREKKESFPLTVTSAQKNPTAFYLCASRNIFRDRTSYGYTFGSGTRLTVV.

This clone was observed many times. The sequence runs out 3 residues before the end of the CDR3; the remainder is reconstructed from the germline J gene. The chain joins TRBV5-6 to TRBJ2-2; D perhaps matches TRBD1 (6 bases). The V end lost 3 bases, the J end lost 4 bases, and 10 bases lay between the germline ends. The germline V gene encodes CDR1 SGHDT and CDR2 YYEEEE. This CDR3 is built from 14 residues. The sequenced part of the CDR3 DNA is TGTGCCAGCAGCTCAAAGGACAGCACCGGGGAG. Its translation: CASSSKDSTGE. The complete CDR3 protein is CASSSKDSTGELFF.

This clone was recorded many times. This chain's CDR3 is CPAKARETQYF. CDR3 bases read: TGCCCGGCGAAGGCCAGGGAGACC. The J gene is TRBJ2-5, the V gene TRBV20-1; the D is unclear. The CDR3 end lies 3 residues beyond the end of the read and is filled in from the germline J gene. Germline-derived CDR1 and CDR2 are DFQATT and SNEGSKA (reference sequence). The CDR3 covers 11 residues.

In its sample, this clone was seen many times. The sequence runs out 3 residues before the end of the CDR3; the remainder is reconstructed from the germline J gene. V is TRBV28 and J is TRBJ2-5, with 11 bases fitting TRBD2. Trimming at V came to 2 bases and at J to 4 bases, leaving 6 bases not matched to a gene. The CDR3 extends over 16 amino acids. Per the germline V gene, CDR1 is MDHEN and CDR2 is SYDVKM. The CDR3 region is CASSLVAGGPGETQYF. CDR3 bases read: TGTGCCAGCAGTTTAGTAGCGGGAGGGCCAGGAGAGACC.

This clone was observed at least ten times. From the germline J gene comes the end of the CDR3, since the read stops 3 residues before it. The chain combines TRBV18 with TRBJ1-2, with a weak D call TRBD1 (5 bases). CDR1 KGHSH and CDR2 LQKENI come from the germline V gene. The CDR3 sequence is 14 residues long. The CDR3 loop reads CASSPKGQPFGYTF. The CDR3 DNA, read in part, is TGTGCCAGCTCACCAAAAGGACAACCGTTCGGC.

This clone was counted ten times or more. The read terminates 3 residues ahead of where the CDR3 ends, so the germline J gene completes it. The chain recombines TRBV10-1 with TRBJ2-7, with 7 bases aligning to TRBD2. CDR3 length: 14 residues. Germline CDR1 WNHNN, CDR2 SYGVQD (reference sequence). J gave up 3 bases and V 8 bases, and 10 bases lay outside the gene matches. The CDR3 protein is CASPQREGYYEQYF. CDR3 DNA (partial): TGCGCCAGCCCCCAGCGGGAAGGGTACTACGAG.